The 9 T cell receptor beta chains below come from one sample, sequenced in a study of T cell responses to AZD1222 COVID-19 vaccine. Method: immunoSEQ multiplex PCR; TCRdb's copy keeps in-frame clones and lacks some. The profile shows approximately 50,000 clones, around 85% of them singletons. Specimen: peripheral blood, collected on day 0 of MenACWY control vaccination. These receptors were collected from an adult in good health.

The rearrangement links TRBV28 to TRBJ1-2, with 7 bases aligning to TRBD1. CDR1 and CDR2 (germline): MDHEN, SYDVKM. The CDR3 has 14 residues. V gave up 3 bases and J gave up 8 bases; unmatched junction bases: 9. The CDR3 loop reads CASSFSGTEGGYTF. As DNA, the CDR3 is TGTGCCAGCAGTTTTTCGGGGACAGAGGGAGGCTACACCTTC.

V and J are TRBV30 and TRBJ2-6; no clear D. CDR3 length: 14 amino acids. Germline CDR1 is GTSNPN and CDR2 is SVGIG (reference sequence). Deletions cut 2 bases from V and 1 base from J, with 6 bases between. The CDR3 region has the DNA TGTGCCTGGAGTTTGACATCTGGGGCCAACGTCCTGACTTTC. Residues: CAWSLTSGANVLTF.

The chain links TRBV4-1 to TRBJ2-6, with TRBD1 as a possible D gene (5 bases). Between the trimmed V and J ends, which lost 0 bases and 5 bases, there was a span of 11 bases. From germline, CDR1 is MGHRA and CDR2 YSYEKL. This CDR3 region has 16 residues. The CDR3 spells CASSQDLGLWANVLTF. CDR3 bases: TGCGCCAGCAGCCAAGATCTGGGGCTCTGGGCCAACGTCCTGACTTTC.

This chain connects TRBV29-1 to TRBJ1-1; D might be TRBD1 (5 bases). V dropped 7 bases and J dropped 0 bases, with 18 bases sitting between them. CDR1 SQVTM and CDR2 ANQGSEA come from the germline V gene. CDR3 size: 15 residues. Here the CDR3 reads CSARPGRGVNTEAFF. The CDR3 DNA sequence: TGCAGCGCGAGACCGGGAAGAGGGGTGAACACTGAAGCTTTCTTT.

The gene calls are TRBV28 and TRBJ1-2; the match to TRBD1 covers 7 bases. CDR1 and CDR2 (germline): MDHEN, SYDVKM. The ends lost 7 bases at V and 8 bases at J; junction bases unmatched: 7. The CDR3 runs to 12 residues. The DNA for the CDR3 is TGTGCCAGCACCATGACAGGGAACGGCTACACCTTC. It is translated as CASTMTGNGYTF.

This clone has only one observation. The chain carries TRBV5-1 and TRBJ1-4; perhaps TRBD1 as D (6 bases). V lost 4 bases and J lost 2, with 15 bases in between. The CDR3 runs to 16 residues. From germline, CDR1 is SGHRS and CDR2 YFSETQ. This CDR3 is CASSPQRGGTNEKLFF. The CDR3 coding sequence is TGCGCCAGCAGCCCCCAAAGGGGGGGGACTAATGAAAAACTGTTTTTT.

This chain joins TRBV28 and TRBJ1-1; weak D call: TRBD1 (5 bases). Germline V CDR1 and CDR2: MDHEN, SYDVKM. This CDR3 is 14 amino acids long. The germline V and J ends were trimmed by 7 bases and 0 bases, with 12 bases remaining between them. CDR3 residues: CASNRQFLNTEAFF. CDR3 DNA: TGTGCCAGCAATCGACAGTTCTTGAACACTGAAGCTTTCTTT.

The chain couples TRBV20-1 to TRBJ2-5; 7 positions match TRBD1. This CDR3 contains 15 residues. The V and J ends lost 3 bases and 3 bases, in that order; junction bases with no gene match: 10. Germline V gene data show CDR1 as DFQATT and CDR2 as SNEGSKA (reference sequence). CDR3 coding DNA: TGCAGTGCTAGTGTAACAGGGGTTCGGGAAGAGACCCAGTACTTC. Translation gives CSASVTGVREETQYF.

The chain carries TRBV7-2 and TRBJ2-3; D call uncertain. The V end lost 4 bases, the J end lost 5 bases, and 13 bases lay between the germline ends. Looked up from germline, CDR1 is SGHTA and CDR2 is FQGNSA. The CDR3 has 14 residues. The CDR3 DNA reads TGTGCCAGCAGCTCCTCTCTGGGTGGAGATACGCAGTATTTT. Amino acid sequence: CASSSSLGGDTQYF.